The rows below give T cell receptor beta chains drawn from one sample of a study of cytomegalovirus exposure and HLA in healthy donors. Using immunoSEQ multiplex PCR, the repertoire was profiled, and TCRdb retains in-frame clones only, with some absent. Among around 190,000 clones listed, 81% were seen once. Sequences were obtained from PBMCs. The receptors were sampled from a man aged 40-55 years in good health and CMV-seropositive. CDR3s include the opening cysteine and the closing phenylalanine or tryptophan. A D gene is named only where the DNA matches it firmly. Clone size is not always given. Where it is, it says once, few, many or a class for expanded clones.

V gene: TRBV10-3; J gene: TRBJ1-2; CDR3 length: 14; clone size: .; D gene: TRBD1; CDR3 DNA: TGTGCCATCAGTGAGACCCTGACAGGGAAGGGCTACACCTTC; CDR3 protein: CAISETLTGKGYTF
V gene: TRBV7-9; J gene: TRBJ1-2; CDR3 length: 16; clone size: few; D gene: TRBD1; CDR3 DNA: TGTGCCAGCAGCTTCACCGGGACAGAGACTAACTATGGCTACACCTTC; CDR3 protein: CASSFTGTETNYGYTF
V gene: TRBV6-5; J gene: TRBJ1-2; CDR3 length: 14; clone size: .; D gene: .; CDR3 DNA: TGTGCCAGCAGTTACTCGGTCCAGGACTATGGCTACACCTTC; CDR3 protein: CASSYSVQDYGYTF
V gene: TRBV6-5; J gene: TRBJ2-1; CDR3 length: 14; clone size: .; D gene: .; CDR3 DNA: TGTGCCAGCAGTTATTCGAGCGTCGACAATGAGCAGTTCTTC; CDR3 protein: CASSYSSVDNEQFF
V gene: TRBV27; J gene: TRBJ2-2; CDR3 length: 14; clone size: .; D gene: .; CDR3 DNA: TGTGCCAGCAGTTTACAGGGACTCACCGGGGAGCTGTTTTTT; CDR3 protein: CASSLQGLTGELFF
V gene: TRBV7-2; J gene: TRBJ2-4; CDR3 length: 16; clone size: .; D gene: TRBD2; CDR3 DNA: TGTGCCAGCAGCTTAGCTGGGACTAGGGGGAAAGTTGGTCAGTACTTC; CDR3 protein: CASSLAGTRGKVGQYF
V gene: TRBV19; J gene: TRBJ1-5; CDR3 length: 15; clone size: .; D gene: .; CDR3 DNA: TGTGCCACCCGCGAGGCCCTACTGGACAATCAGCCCCAGCATTTT; CDR3 protein: CATREALLDNQPQHF
V gene: TRBV5-8; J gene: TRBJ1-4; CDR3 length: 11; clone size: .; D gene: .; CDR3 DNA: TGTGCCAGCACCAATGGGGGGGCCCGGTTTTTT; CDR3 protein: CASTNGGARFF
V gene: TRBV27; J gene: TRBJ1-5; CDR3 length: 16; clone size: .; D gene: TRBD1; CDR3 DNA: TGTGCCAGCAGTACACGGACAGGGGGAGGCAATCAGCCCCAGCATTTT; CDR3 protein: CASSTRTGGGNQPQHF
V gene: TRBV5-1; J gene: TRBJ2-7; CDR3 length: 13; clone size: .; D gene: .; CDR3 DNA: TGCGCCAGCAGCTTGTTGACAGGCCGAGAGCAGTACTTC; CDR3 protein: CASSLLTGREQYF
V gene: TRBV6-1; J gene: TRBJ2-7; CDR3 length: 14; clone size: .; D gene: TRBD2; CDR3 DNA: TGTGCCAGCAGTCCCGGGAGGTCCTCCTACGAGCAGTACTTC; CDR3 protein: CASSPGRSSYEQYF
V gene: TRBV9; J gene: TRBJ2-3; CDR3 length: 15; clone size: .; D gene: TRBD1; CDR3 DNA: TGTGCCAGCAGCCCCCGGGACAGGGACACAGATACGCAGTATTTT; CDR3 protein: CASSPRDRDTDTQYF
V gene: TRBV7-9; J gene: TRBJ2-3; CDR3 length: 13; clone size: .; D gene: .; CDR3 DNA: TGTTCCAGCACGCCAGGGAGCACAGATACGCAGTATTTT; CDR3 protein: CSSTPGSTDTQYF
V gene: TRBV18; J gene: TRBJ2-3; CDR3 length: 14; clone size: .; D gene: .; CDR3 DNA: TGTGCCAGCTCACCAGCAGCGAGCACAGATACGCAGTATTTT; CDR3 protein: CASSPAASTDTQYF
V gene: TRBV6-4; J gene: TRBJ2-1; CDR3 length: 16; clone size: few; D gene: TRBD2; CDR3 DNA: TGTGCCAGCAGTGTCCTAGCGGGGGGAAACTACAATGAGCAGTTCTTC; CDR3 protein: CASSVLAGGNYNEQFF
V gene: TRBV7-9; J gene: TRBJ1-2; CDR3 length: 16; clone size: .; D gene: .; CDR3 DNA: TGTGCCAGCAGCTTCCGCGGCGGGGGTTTAGGGTATGGCTACACCTTC; CDR3 protein: CASSFRGGGLGYGYTF
V gene: TRBV4-1; J gene: TRBJ1-1; CDR3 length: 14; clone size: few; D gene: .; CDR3 DNA: TGCGCCAGCAGCCAAGGACAGCGAAACACTGAAGCTTTCTTT; CDR3 protein: CASSQGQRNTEAFF
V gene: TRBV28; J gene: TRBJ1-1; CDR3 length: 16; clone size: .; D gene: .; CDR3 DNA: TGTGCCAGCAGTTTTATGGGATTCGGGGGGACGGCTGAAGCTTTCTTT; CDR3 protein: CASSFMGFGGTAEAFF
V gene: TRBV11-3; J gene: TRBJ2-3; CDR3 length: 13; clone size: .; D gene: .; CDR3 DNA: TGTGCCAGCAGCTCCGTCTCTACAGATACGCAGTATTTT; CDR3 protein: CASSSVSTDTQYF
V gene: TRBV10-3; J gene: TRBJ2-3; CDR3 length: 11; clone size: .; D gene: .; CDR3 DNA: TGTGCCATCCGTCTAGCAGATACGCAGTATTTT; CDR3 protein: CAIRLADTQYF
V gene: TRBV9; J gene: TRBJ2-7; CDR3 length: 16; clone size: .; D gene: .; CDR3 DNA: TGTGCCAGCAGCTCGTCCACGGCTCCGGGATCCGGGAAGCAGTACTTC; CDR3 protein: CASSSSTAPGSGKQYF
V gene: TRBV5-1; J gene: TRBJ2-5; CDR3 length: 14; clone size: few; D gene: TRBD1; CDR3 DNA: TGCGCCAGCACCTACAGGGGCCTCCAAGAGACCCAGTACTTC; CDR3 protein: CASTYRGLQETQYF
V gene: TRBV11-2; J gene: TRBJ2-5; CDR3 length: 13; clone size: few; D gene: TRBD2; CDR3 DNA: TGTGCCAGCAGCTTATGGCGGGGGGAGACCCAGTACTTC; CDR3 protein: CASSLWRGETQYF
V gene: TRBV5-4; J gene: TRBJ2-3; CDR3 length: 15; clone size: .; D gene: TRBD2; CDR3 DNA: TGTGCCAGCAGCCCCGCCAGCGGGGATACAGATACGCAGTATTTT; CDR3 protein: CASSPASGDTDTQYF
V gene: TRBV14; J gene: TRBJ2-6; CDR3 length: 16; clone size: once; D gene: .; CDR3 DNA: TGTGCCAGCAGCCAAGGCTGGCTAGGTGGGGCCAACGTCCTGACTTTC; CDR3 protein: CASSQGWLGGANVLTF
V gene: TRBV7-6; J gene: TRBJ1-2; CDR3 length: 17; clone size: .; D gene: .; CDR3 DNA: TGTGCCAGCAGCTTACACCCCCCCAGGGGTGGGCAGGGTGGCTACACCTTC; CDR3 protein: CASSLHPPRGGQGGYTF
V gene: TRBV6-1; J gene: TRBJ2-5; CDR3 length: 14; clone size: .; D gene: .; CDR3 DNA: TGTGCCAGCAACAGGCCCTGGGGCCAAGAGACCCAGTACTTC; CDR3 protein: CASNRPWGQETQYF